The 24 T cell receptor beta chains given below trace back to one sample, sequenced in a study of regulatory T cells in long-lasting Graves disease (dated by TCRdb to about 2021). The time point label, as the study defines it: newly diagnosed GD, antithyroid drugs for less than 3 months. RNA was extracted from PBMCs in TRIzol for both TCR sequencing and RNA sequencing. Library creation used multiplex PCR. Sequencing used an Illumina HiSeq 4000. CDR3 regions were amplified by Arm-PCR with iRepertoire HTBI primers to construct TCR beta libraries. TCRdb redid the processing of the public reads, applying fastp at Q25 and MiXCR, and retained in-frame beta chains. Each CDR3 protein gets just one entry, which takes the most common genes and DNA from the rows behind it. This sample lists more than 400,000 distinct CDR3 sequences; approximately 16% were detected once. Roughly 10% of the sample goes to the ten largest clones.

The same specimen was also included in a second study, on T cells in Graves' hyperthyroidism and ophthalmopathy.

The specimen was peripheral blood mononuclear cells (PBMCs), collected at new diagnosis, from a patient treated with antithyroid drugs. These receptor sequences come from a woman aged 25 to 45 with Graves disease. Donor details come from another sample of the same person, matched by shared clones.

The rearrangement uses TRBV20-1 and TRBJ1-2; D ambiguous. The CDR3 length is 14 residues. V gave up 3 bases and J gave up 6 bases, with 17 bases separating them. Germline V gene lookup returns CDR1 DFQATT and CDR2 SNEGSKA (reference sequence). The CDR3 region is CSARRSYRSHGYTF. In DNA, the CDR3 is TGCAGTGCTAGGAGGTCCTACCGGTCCCATGGCTACACCTTC.

Details on this clonotype: This sequence may be a read error, since a much larger clone differs from it by one base. CDR3 nucleotides: TGTGCCAGCAGCCAAGACCTGCTAGCGGGGTCCTACGAGCGGTACTTC. This sequence encodes CASSQDLLAGSYERYF. This chain connects TRBV3-1 to TRBJ2-7; 9 nucleotides agree with TRBD2. Looked up from germline, CDR1 is LGHDT and CDR2 is YNNKEL (reference sequence). CDR3 size: 16 residues.

The chain links TRBV5-1 to TRBJ2-2, with D unresolved. Between the trimmed V and J ends, which lost 4 bases and 1 base, there was a span of 8 bases. CDR1 SGHRS and CDR2 YFSETQ come from the germline V gene. The CDR3 runs 14 residues. CDR3 sequence reads: CASSLTENTGELFF. The CDR3 DNA follows: TGCGCCAGCAGCCTGACGGAGAACACCGGGGAGCTGTTTTTT.

This clonotype came up many times. V usage is TRBV7-8 and J usage is TRBJ2-5; TRBD2 matches at 11 bases. Germline CDR1 and CDR2: SGHVS and FQNEAQ. CDR3 length: 17 residues. V shed 5 bases, J shed 4 bases, and the junction held 12 bases outside the gene matches. In nucleotides, the CDR3 is TGTGCCAGCAGCCCCCGGACTAGCGGGCCCCCTGGAGAGACCCAGTACTTC. This gives the protein CASSPRTSGPPGETQYF.

Notes on this clonotype: A much larger clone sits a single nucleotide away, making a read error possible. The chain carries TRBV5-1 and TRBJ2-1, with no clear D. CDR3 size: 14 residues. V was trimmed by 2 bases and J by 5 bases, leaving 11 bases between them. The germline gives CDR1 SGHRS, CDR2 YFSETQ. Written as DNA, the CDR3 is TGCGCCAGCAGCTTCCGCCACGAAGACAATGAGCAGTTCTTC. It specifies CASSFRHEDNEQFF.

The chain combines TRBV5-8 with TRBJ2-2; D remains unclear. The CDR3 extends over 17 amino acids. The germline CDR1 and CDR2 sequences are SGHTS and YDEGEE. The V end lost 1 base, the J end lost 2 bases, and 15 bases lay between the germline ends. CDR3 in amino acids: CASSLFGSTENTGELFF. The CDR3 DNA reads as TGTGCCAGCAGCTTGTTTGGCAGCACAGAAAACACCGGGGAGCTGTTTTTT.

The chain carries TRBV7-9 and TRBJ1-4, with a weak D call TRBD1 (5 bases). The CDR3 has 13 amino acids. Trimming pared 5 bases from V and 5 bases from J, leaving 9 bases between. From germline, CDR1 is SEHNR and CDR2 FQNEAQ (reference sequence). The CDR3 is CASSQGENEKLFF. The CDR3 DNA reads as TGTGCCAGCAGCCAGGGAGAAAATGAAAAACTGTTTTTT.

Points on this clonotype: A read error is possible here, since a much larger clone lies one base away. The chain combines TRBV30 with TRBJ2-5; D might be TRBD2 (5 bases). The ends were cut back, 4 bases at V and 6 bases at J, with 15 bases in the middle. Germline assignment: CDR1 GTSNPN and CDR2 SVGIG (reference sequence). CDR3 length equals 13 residues. Here the CDR3 DNA reads TGTGCCTGGACCCCGGACTTCCCACAGACCCAGTACTTC. Amino acid sequence: CAWTPDFPQTQYF.

This clonotype was seen more than once but under ten times. The chain has TRBV4-1 and TRBJ1-5; no firm D call. This CDR3 comprises 14 residues. The V end was cut by 0 bases, the J end by 8 bases, with 11 bases between. From germline, CDR1 is MGHRA and CDR2 YSYEKL. The DNA of the CDR3 is TGCGCCAGCAGCCAAGAAAGTAGGGCAGAGCCCCAGCATTTT. Translation: CASSQESRAEPQHF.

The chain couples TRBV24-1 to TRBJ1-1, with TRBD1 as a possible D gene (5 bases). Trimming pared 9 bases from V and 11 bases from J, leaving 15 bases between. From germline, CDR1 is KGHDR and CDR2 SFDVKD. The CDR3 totals 11 residues. CDR3 protein: CATGMGGYAFF. The CDR3 DNA reads as TGTGCCACCGGGATGGGGGGGTACGCTTTCTTT.

The chain recombines TRBV6-9 with TRBJ2-3; D possibly corresponds to TRBD2 (7 bases). The length of the CDR3 is 16 residues. Per germline, CDR1 MNHGY and CDR2 SVAAGI. The V end was cut by 4 bases, the J end by 0 bases, with 14 bases between. In DNA, the CDR3 is TGTGCCAGCAGTTCTGGGGGGGCAGAAAGCACAGATACGCAGTATTTT. The encoded protein is CASSSGGAESTDTQYF.

This clonotype was counted many times. The chain recombines TRBV5-4 with TRBJ2-7; 10 bases agree with TRBD2. Trimming took 3 bases from V and 4 from J; bases not matched to a gene: 4. The germline CDR1 and CDR2 sequences are SGHNT and YYREEE (reference sequence). This CDR3 contains 14 residues. This chain's CDR3 is CASSSKREGYEQYF. The DNA for the CDR3 is TGTGCCAGCAGCTCCAAGCGGGAGGGGTACGAGCAGTACTTC.

The chain couples TRBV29-1 to TRBJ2-7; D might be TRBD2 (5 bases). The germline V gene encodes CDR1 SQVTM and CDR2 ANQGSEA. This CDR3 region has 10 residues. V was shortened by 7 bases and J by 5 bases, with 9 bases between the two germline ends. The CDR3 bases are TGCAGCGCTGCCGGGAACGAGCAGTACTTC. Its protein is CSAAGNEQYF.

This clonotype was seen many times. V and J are TRBV7-9 and TRBJ2-7; maybe TRBD2 (6 bases). The V end lost 0 bases, the J end lost 1 base, and 22 bases lay between the germline ends. This CDR3 has 19 residues. Germline V gene lookup returns CDR1 SEHNR and CDR2 FQNEAQ (reference sequence). The CDR3 DNA reads TGTGCCAGCAGCTTAGCGGTTTCAGGGAGGATTGAAAGTTCCTACGAGCAGTACTTC. Translation gives CASSLAVSGRIESSYEQYF.

This clonotype has more than one count but fewer than ten. The rearrangement links TRBV29-1 to TRBJ2-7; D gene unclear. Trimming pared 1 base from V and 2 bases from J, leaving 12 bases between. CDR3 length: 14 amino acids. Germline V gives CDR1 SQVTM, CDR2 ANQGSEA. Written as DNA, the CDR3 is TGCAGCGTTGAAGGGCCAGGAACTACCTACGAGCAGTACTTC. This codes for CSVEGPGTTYEQYF.

This clonotype occurred a few times. This chain connects TRBV4-1 to TRBJ1-3, with 11 positions matching TRBD1. This CDR3 has 15 amino acids. The germline gives CDR1 MGHRA, CDR2 YSYEKL. The trim removed 6 bases at V and 2 bases at J, leaving 3 bases unmatched. Written as DNA, the CDR3 is TGCGCCAGCAGTCGGACAGGGGGCACTGGAAACACCATATATTTT. As protein: CASSRTGGTGNTIYF.

This clonotype is a singleton in its sample. A read error is likely here: a far larger clone is one base away. The V and J genes are TRBV28 and TRBJ1-1, with D possibly being TRBD1 (6 bases). The CDR3 is 13 amino acids. Germline assignment: CDR1 MDHEN and CDR2 SYDVKM. Deletions cut 0 bases from V and 4 bases from J, with 6 bases between. CDR3 sequence: CASSLWDSTEAFF. The CDR3 DNA is TGTGCCAGCAGTTTATGGGACAGCACTGAAGCTTTCTTT.

This clonotype showed up many times. This sequence joins TRBV20-1 and TRBJ2-7; 14 nucleotides line up with TRBD2. V was clipped by 6 bases and J by 0 bases; unmatched bases: 4. The CDR3 covers 15 residues. CDR1 is DFQATT and CDR2 is SNEGSKA in the germline V gene (reference sequence). CDR3 DNA: TGCAGTGCCACCGGGACTAGCGGGAGCTCCTACGAGCAGTACTTC. Residues: CSATGTSGSSYEQYF.

This clonotype was detected ten times or more. The chain uses TRBV2 and TRBJ2-1; possible D gene TRBD2, 6 bases. The CDR3 loop spans 13 amino acids. Germline values: CDR1 SNHLY, CDR2 FYNNEI. V gave up 8 bases and J gave up 2 bases, with 10 bases separating them. CDR3 bases: TGTGCCAGCTGGGGGGAAACCTACAATGAGCAGTTCTTC. This codes for CASWGETYNEQFF.

There are a few counts of this clonotype. This rearrangement joins TRBV10-3 to TRBJ2-2; TRBD1 matches 10 bases. Germline-derived CDR1 and CDR2 are ENHRY and SYGVKD. Trimming removed 9 bases from V and 4 bases from J; junction bases left unmatched: 5. This CDR3 has 14 amino acids. DNA for the CDR3: TGTGCCATGACCGGGACAGGGGCCACCGGGGAGCTGTTTTTT. Translated: CAMTGTGATGELFF.

The CDR3 bases are TGCAGCGTTGAGTTTGGGAGAACTAATGAAAAACTGTTTTTT. Protein: CSVEFGRTNEKLFF. This sequence joins TRBV29-1 and TRBJ1-4; D unclear. The CDR3 consists of 14 residues. CDR1 is SQVTM, CDR2 ANQGSEA, per germline. The ends were cut back, 3 bases at V and 1 base at J, with 9 bases in the middle.

This clonotype was recorded at least ten times. The chain carries TRBV6-2 or TRBV6-3 and TRBJ2-7, with a weak D call TRBD2 (6 bases). The V and J ends lost 6 bases and 2 bases respectively, with 11 bases between them. Germline V gene sequence: CDR1 MNHEY, CDR2 SVGEGT. This CDR3 contains 13 residues. This CDR3 is CASSYSGPYEQYF. The CDR3 DNA reads TGTGCCAGCAGCTATAGCGGACCCTACGAGCAGTACTTC.

This clonotype occurred a few times. This rearrangement joins TRBV5-1 to TRBJ2-7, with D possibly matching TRBD2 (6 bases). This CDR3 is 16 amino acids long. The V gene's germline CDR1 is SGHRS and CDR2 YFSETQ. V shed 2 bases and J shed 0 bases, with 15 bases lying between them. The CDR3: CASSFMSGQGSYEQYF. CDR3 sequence (DNA): TGCGCCAGCAGCTTTATGAGCGGGCAGGGCTCCTACGAGCAGTACTTC.

This clonotype turned up a few times. This chain uses TRBV7-9 with TRBJ2-5; 10 bases are shared with TRBD2. The CDR3 consists of 16 residues. Germline V gene lookup returns CDR1 SEHNR and CDR2 FQNEAQ (reference sequence). J was trimmed by 5 bases and V by 0 bases; bases with no gene match: 6. CDR3 in amino acids: CASSLADSGRRETQYF. The CDR3 DNA follows: TGTGCCAGCAGCTTAGCGGATAGCGGGAGGCGGGAGACCCAGTACTTC.